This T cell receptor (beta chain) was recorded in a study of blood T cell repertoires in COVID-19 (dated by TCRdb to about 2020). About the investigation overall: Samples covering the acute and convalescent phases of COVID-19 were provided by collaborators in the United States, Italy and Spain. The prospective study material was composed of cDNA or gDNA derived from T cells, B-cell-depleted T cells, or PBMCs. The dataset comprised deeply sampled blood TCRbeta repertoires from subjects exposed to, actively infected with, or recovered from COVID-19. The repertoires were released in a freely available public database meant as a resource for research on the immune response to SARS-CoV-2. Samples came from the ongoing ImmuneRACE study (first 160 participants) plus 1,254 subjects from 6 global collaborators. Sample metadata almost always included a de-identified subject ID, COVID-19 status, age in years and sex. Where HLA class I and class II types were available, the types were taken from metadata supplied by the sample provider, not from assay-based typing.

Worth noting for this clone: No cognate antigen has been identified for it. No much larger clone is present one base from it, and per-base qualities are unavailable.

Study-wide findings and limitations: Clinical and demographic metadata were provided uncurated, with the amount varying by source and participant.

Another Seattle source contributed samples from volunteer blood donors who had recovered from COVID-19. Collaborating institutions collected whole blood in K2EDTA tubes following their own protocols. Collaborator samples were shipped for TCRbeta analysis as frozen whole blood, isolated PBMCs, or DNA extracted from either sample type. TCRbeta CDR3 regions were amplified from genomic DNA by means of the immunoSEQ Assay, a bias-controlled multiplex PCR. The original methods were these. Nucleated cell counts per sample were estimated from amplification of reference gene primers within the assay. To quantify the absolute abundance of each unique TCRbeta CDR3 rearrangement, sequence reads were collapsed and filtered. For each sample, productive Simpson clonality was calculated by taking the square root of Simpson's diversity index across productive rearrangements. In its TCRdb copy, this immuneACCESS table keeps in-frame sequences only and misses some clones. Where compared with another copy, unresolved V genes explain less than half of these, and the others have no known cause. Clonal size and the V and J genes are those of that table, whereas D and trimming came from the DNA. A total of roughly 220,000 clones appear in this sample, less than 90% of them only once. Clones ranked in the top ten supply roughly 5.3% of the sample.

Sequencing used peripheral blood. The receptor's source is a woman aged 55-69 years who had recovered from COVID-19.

The CDR3 loop reads CASSQVKGARSGYTF. The DNA sequence is TGTGCCAGCAGCCAAGTTAAGGGGGCCAGGTCTGGCTACACCTTC. The chain employs TRBV14 and TRBJ1-2; TRBD1 aligns with 7 central bases. The germline V gene specifies SGHDN as CDR1 and FVKESK as CDR2. Inclusive of the bounding cysteine and phenylalanine, the CDR3 is 15 residues long. The entry retains the CDR3 DNA only, 45 bases that are in frame from base 1. Trimming takes 1 base off V and 7 bases off J; junction bases not matched to a gene: 9.